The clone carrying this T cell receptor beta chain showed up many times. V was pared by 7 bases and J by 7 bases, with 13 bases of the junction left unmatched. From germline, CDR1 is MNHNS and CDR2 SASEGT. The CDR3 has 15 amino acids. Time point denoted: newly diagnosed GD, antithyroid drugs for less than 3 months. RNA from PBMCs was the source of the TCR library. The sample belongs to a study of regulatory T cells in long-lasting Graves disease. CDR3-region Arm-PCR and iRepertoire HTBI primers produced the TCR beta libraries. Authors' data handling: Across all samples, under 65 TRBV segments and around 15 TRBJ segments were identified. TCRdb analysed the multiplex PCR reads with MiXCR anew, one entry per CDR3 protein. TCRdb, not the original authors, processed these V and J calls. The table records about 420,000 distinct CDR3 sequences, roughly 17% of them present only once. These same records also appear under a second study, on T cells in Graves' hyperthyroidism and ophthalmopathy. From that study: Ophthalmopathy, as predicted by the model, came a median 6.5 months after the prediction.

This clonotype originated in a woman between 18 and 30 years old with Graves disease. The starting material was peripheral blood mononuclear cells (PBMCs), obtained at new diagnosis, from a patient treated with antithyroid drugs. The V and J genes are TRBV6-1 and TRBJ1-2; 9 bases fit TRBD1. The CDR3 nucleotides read TGTGCCAGCAAATTAGCGGGACAGGGAAATGCTGGCTACACCTTC. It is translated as CASKLAGQGNAGYTF.